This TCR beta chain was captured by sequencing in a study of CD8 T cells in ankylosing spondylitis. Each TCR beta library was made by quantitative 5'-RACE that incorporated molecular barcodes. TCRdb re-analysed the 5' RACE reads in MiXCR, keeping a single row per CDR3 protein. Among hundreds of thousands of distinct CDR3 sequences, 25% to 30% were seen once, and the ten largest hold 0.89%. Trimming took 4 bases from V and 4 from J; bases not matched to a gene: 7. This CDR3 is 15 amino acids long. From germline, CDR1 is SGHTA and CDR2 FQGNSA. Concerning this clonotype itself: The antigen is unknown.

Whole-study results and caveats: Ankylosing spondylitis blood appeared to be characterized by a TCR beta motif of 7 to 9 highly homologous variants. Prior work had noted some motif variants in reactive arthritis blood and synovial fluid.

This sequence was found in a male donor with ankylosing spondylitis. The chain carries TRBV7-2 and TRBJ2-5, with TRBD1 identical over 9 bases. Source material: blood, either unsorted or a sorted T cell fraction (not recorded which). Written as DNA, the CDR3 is TGTGCCAGCAGCTCCTTAGGGACAGGGAGAGAGACCCAGTACTTC. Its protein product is CASSSLGTGRETQYF.